The sample holds a few counts of the clone carrying this T cell receptor beta chain. The data belong to a study of T-cell reconstitution after alpha-beta-depleted transplantation in children. Germline CDR1 reads SGHKS; CDR2 reads YYEKEE (reference sequence). V was pared by 1 base and J by 2 bases, with 3 bases of the junction left unmatched. This CDR3 comprises 14 residues. It was with unique molecular identifiers that the TCRbeta library was prepared. TCRdb re-called the PCR reads with MiXCR, one entry per CDR3 protein. The table includes about 540,000 distinct CDR3 sequences, about a sixth detected once.

This clonotype was obtained from a human donor who donated a stem cell graft to a child with acute lymphoblastic leukemia. V is TRBV5-5 and J is TRBJ2-7, with 7 bases aligning to TRBD1. The material was PBMCs from the stem cell graft donor, obtained from the stem cell graft. In nucleotides, the CDR3 is TGTGCCAGCAGCTTGTGGCAGGGGGCCTACGAGCAGTACTTC. It encodes CASSLWQGAYEQYF.